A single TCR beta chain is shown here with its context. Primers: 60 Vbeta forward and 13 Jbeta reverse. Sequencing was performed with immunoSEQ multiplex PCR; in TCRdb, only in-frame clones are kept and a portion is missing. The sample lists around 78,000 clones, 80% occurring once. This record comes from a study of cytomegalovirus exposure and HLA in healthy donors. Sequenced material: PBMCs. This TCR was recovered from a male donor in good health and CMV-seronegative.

CDR3 nucleotide sequence: TGTGCCAGCAGCCTAAGGGGGGGCGCCTATGGCTACACCTTC. Encoded protein: CASSLRGGAYGYTF. The chain carries TRBV5-4 and TRBJ1-2, with TRBD1 as a possible D gene (6 bases). Germline lookup yields CDR1 SGHNT and CDR2 YYREEE (reference sequence). V dropped 4 bases and J dropped 4 bases, with 14 bases sitting between them. The CDR3 has 14 residues.